This T cell receptor beta chain was recorded in a study of cytomegalovirus exposure and HLA in healthy donors. CDR1 and CDR2 from the germline V gene are MNHEY and SMNVEV (reference sequence). The CDR3 has 12 residues. The V and J ends lost 5 bases and 5 bases respectively, with 7 bases between them. The PCR used 60 Vbeta and 13 Jbeta primers. Profiled with immunoSEQ multiplex PCR; TCRdb holds only in-frame clones, not every one. The sample has around 150,000 clones, over 70% seen once; the top ten hold roughly 7%. Overall study results and limits: The authors listed approximately 150 TCR beta chains as cytomegalovirus-associated. Highest at DRB1 and lowest at HLA-C, TCR association rates differed among HLA loci in a later analysis.

This clone has a handful of counts. Its antigen remains unknown. Sequencing input: PBMCs. V gene TRBV27 combines with J gene TRBJ2-1; no clear D gene. The TCR was taken from a male donor in good health and CMV-seropositive. The CDR3 nucleotides read TGTGCCAGCAGTCCGTCCCACAATGAGCAGTTCTTC. This gives the protein CASSPSHNEQFF.